The 13 T cell receptor beta chains in this list originate from one sample, sequenced in a study of T cell changes during pregnancy in multiple sclerosis. Profiled with immunoSEQ multiplex PCR; TCRdb holds only in-frame clones, not every one. Of around 88,000 clones listed, approximately 92% are singletons. Sample: peripheral blood, taken in the first trimester of pregnancy. These TCRs come from a female donor with multiple sclerosis, enrolled in a pregnancy study.

V usage is TRBV5-1 and J usage is TRBJ2-3, with 8 bases matching TRBD2. The CDR3 is made up of 15 amino acids. V trimming: 2 bases; J trimming: 1 base; junction bases outside the gene matches: 3. In germline, CDR1 is SGHRS, CDR2 YFSETQ. The CDR3 DNA reads TGCGCCAGCAGCTTCATAGCGGGACGCACAGATACGCAGTATTTT. It specifies CASSFIAGRTDTQYF.

This chain connects TRBV5-1 to TRBJ2-1; 10 bases match TRBD2. The CDR3 is made up of 15 amino acids. In germline, CDR1 is SGHRS, CDR2 YFSETQ. V shed 1 base and J 6 bases; nucleotides not matched to a gene: 4. The CDR3 here is CASSLLASGSNEQFF. Written as DNA, the CDR3 is TGCGCCAGCAGCTTGCTGGCTAGCGGGAGCAATGAGCAGTTCTTC. Combining the CDR3 with reference TRBV5-1 and TRBJ2-1 gives the whole variable domain KAGVTQTPRYLIKTRGQQVTLSCSPISGHRSVSWYQQTPGQGLQFLFEYFSETQRNKGNFPGRFSGRQFSNSRSEMNVSTLELGDSALYLCASSLLASGSNEQFFGPGTRLTVL.

The chain combines TRBV4-1 with TRBJ2-1, with 8 bases matching TRBD1. With V trimmed by 0 bases and J by 7 bases, 11 bases remained unmatched. CDR3 size: 17 residues. Germline V gene lookup returns CDR1 MGHRA and CDR2 YSYEKL. CDR3 in amino acids: CASSQEVSLNRGNEQFF. CDR3 DNA: TGCGCCAGCAGCCAAGAGGTTTCGCTAAACAGGGGGAATGAGCAGTTCTTC.

V is TRBV6-6 and J is TRBJ1-1, with D possibly being TRBD1 (5 bases). Per the germline V gene, CDR1 is MNHNY and CDR2 is SVGAGI (reference sequence). This CDR3 is built from 13 residues. Trimming took 4 bases from V and 1 from J, leaving 7 bases between them. CDR3 DNA sequence: TGTGCCAGCAGTTGGACAACGAACACTGAAGCTTTCTTT. Its protein is CASSWTTNTEAFF.

The rearrangement uses TRBV5-1 and TRBJ1-2; no clear D gene. Trimming pared 4 bases from V and 2 bases from J, leaving 12 bases between. The CDR3 covers 14 residues. The V gene's germline CDR1 is SGHRS and CDR2 YFSETQ. CDR3: CASSLGVRNYGYTF. CDR3 sequence (DNA): TGCGCCAGCAGCCTTGGTGTCAGGAACTATGGCTACACCTTC.

A single count supports this clone. V gene TRBV18 combines with J gene TRBJ1-2; 8 nucleotides agree with TRBD1. The CDR3 extends over 15 amino acids. In germline, CDR1 is KGHSH, CDR2 LQKENI. V lost 0 bases, J lost 7 bases, and 7 bases stayed unmatched. The CDR3: CASSPPTGASGGYTF. For the CDR3, the DNA is TGTGCCAGCTCACCACCGACAGGGGCCTCCGGTGGCTACACCTTC.

This CDR3 is CSASTILEQFF. The CDR3 DNA is TGCAGTGCTAGTACAATTCTTGAGCAGTTCTTC. The V and J genes are TRBV20-1 and TRBJ2-1; D not certain. Looked up from germline, CDR1 is DFQATT and CDR2 is SNEGSKA (reference sequence). Trimming shortened V by 3 bases and J by 9 bases, and 9 bases separated the two germline ends. The CDR3 spans 11 residues.

The V and J genes are TRBV15 and TRBJ1-3; the D is unclear. Per germline, CDR1 LNHNV and CDR2 YYDKDF (reference sequence). The CDR3 loop spans 15 amino acids. Deletions cut 1 base from V and 0 bases from J, with 7 bases between. The CDR3 region has the DNA TGTGCCACCAGCAGAGGGAGGGACTCTGGAAACACCATATATTTT. As protein: CATSRGRDSGNTIYF.

The rearrangement uses TRBV10-3 and TRBJ2-3, with D possibly matching TRBD1 (5 bases). V lost 5 bases to trimming and J lost 5 bases, with 20 bases between them. Germline lookup yields CDR1 ENHRY and CDR2 SYGVKD. The CDR3 contains 16 residues. The CDR3 DNA sequence: TGTGCCATCAGTAACTCGCAGGGATCTTTGCGAGATACGCAGTATTTT. It translates to CAISNSQGSLRDTQYF.

This chain links TRBV5-6 with TRBJ2-7, with 11 nucleotides matching TRBD2. V lost 3 bases and J lost 3; bases outside the gene matches: 8. Looked up from germline, CDR1 is SGHDT and CDR2 is YYEEEE. The CDR3 runs to 16 residues. CDR3 nucleotide sequence: TGTGCCAGCAGCTCCTTGGGACTAGCGGAGGACTACGAGCAGTACTTC. It is translated as CASSSLGLAEDYEQYF.

The rearrangement uses TRBV5-1 and TRBJ2-3; 8 bases fit TRBD1. Germline CDR1 is SGHRS and CDR2 is YFSETQ. The junction had 4 bases not matched to a gene; V was cut back by 1 base and J by 6 bases. The CDR3 has 14 residues. Here the CDR3 DNA reads TGCGCCAGCAGCTTGCTGACAGGGGAGGATACGCAGTATTTT. This gives the protein CASSLLTGEDTQYF.

The chain joins TRBV28 to TRBJ2-2, with TRBD1 matching 9 bases. Germline assignment: CDR1 MDHEN and CDR2 SYDVKM. With V trimmed by 5 bases and J by 5 bases, 9 bases remained unmatched. The length of the CDR3 is 16 residues. CDR3 protein: CASSRPRQGGTGELFF. CDR3 DNA sequence: TGTGCCAGCAGTCGACCAAGACAGGGGGGAACCGGGGAGCTGTTTTTT.

The chain uses TRBV10-3 and TRBJ1-2, with TRBD1 matching 7 bases. Germline V CDR1 and CDR2: ENHRY, SYGVKD. The junction had 9 bases not matched to a gene; V was cut back by 3 bases and J by 8 bases. The CDR3 length is 14 residues. This chain's CDR3 is CAISEGTAISGYTF. The CDR3 DNA is TGTGCCATCAGTGAAGGGACAGCAATCTCCGGCTACACCTTC.